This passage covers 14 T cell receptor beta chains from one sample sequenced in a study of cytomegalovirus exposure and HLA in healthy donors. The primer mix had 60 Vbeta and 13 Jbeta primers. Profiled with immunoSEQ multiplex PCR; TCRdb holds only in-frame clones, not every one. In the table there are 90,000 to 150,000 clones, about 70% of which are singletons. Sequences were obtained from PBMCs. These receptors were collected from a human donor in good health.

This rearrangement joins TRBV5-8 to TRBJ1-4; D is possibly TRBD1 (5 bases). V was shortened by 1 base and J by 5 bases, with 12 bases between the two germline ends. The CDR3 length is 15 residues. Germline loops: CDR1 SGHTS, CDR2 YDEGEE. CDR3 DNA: TGTGCCAGCAGCTTGCAAGGGGCCCTGAATGAAAAACTGTTTTTT. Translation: CASSLQGALNEKLFF. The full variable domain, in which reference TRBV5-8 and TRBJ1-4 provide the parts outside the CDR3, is EAGVTQSPTHLIKTRGQQATLRCSPISGHTSVYWYQQALGLGLQFLLWYDEGEERNRGNFPPRFSGRQFPNYSSELNVNALELEDSALYLCASSLQGALNEKLFFGSGTQLSVL.

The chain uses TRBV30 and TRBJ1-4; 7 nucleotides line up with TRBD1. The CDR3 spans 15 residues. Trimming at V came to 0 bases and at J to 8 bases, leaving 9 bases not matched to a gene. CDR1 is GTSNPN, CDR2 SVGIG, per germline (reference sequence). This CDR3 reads CAWSVSGTAKEKLFF. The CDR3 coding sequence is TGTGCCTGGAGTGTTAGCGGGACAGCGAAAGAAAAACTGTTTTTT.

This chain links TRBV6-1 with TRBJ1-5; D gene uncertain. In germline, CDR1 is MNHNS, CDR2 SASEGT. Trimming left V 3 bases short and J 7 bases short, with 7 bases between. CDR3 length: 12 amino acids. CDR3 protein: CASSDSIQPQHF. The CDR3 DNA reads TGTGCCAGCAGTGACAGTATCCAGCCCCAGCATTTT.

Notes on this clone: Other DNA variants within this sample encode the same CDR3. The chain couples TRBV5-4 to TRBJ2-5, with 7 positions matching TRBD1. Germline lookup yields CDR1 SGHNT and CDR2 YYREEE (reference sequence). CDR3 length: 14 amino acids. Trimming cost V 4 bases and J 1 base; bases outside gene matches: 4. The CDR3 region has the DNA TGTGCCAGCAGCCTCGGACAGGTCCAAGAGACCCAGTACTTC. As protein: CASSLGQVQETQYF.

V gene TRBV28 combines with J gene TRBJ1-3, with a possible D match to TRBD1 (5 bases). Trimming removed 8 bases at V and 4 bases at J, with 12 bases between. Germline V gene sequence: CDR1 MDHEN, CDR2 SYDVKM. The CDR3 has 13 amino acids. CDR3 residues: CASRGGAGNTIYF. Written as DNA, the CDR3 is TGTGCCAGCCGAGGAGGGGCAGGAAACACCATATATTTT.

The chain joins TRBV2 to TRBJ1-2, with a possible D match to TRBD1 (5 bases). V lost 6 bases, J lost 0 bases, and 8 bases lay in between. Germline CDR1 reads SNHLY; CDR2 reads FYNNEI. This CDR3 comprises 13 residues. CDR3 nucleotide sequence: TGTGCCAGCAGCCACAGGACTAACTATGGCTACACCTTC. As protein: CASSHRTNYGYTF.

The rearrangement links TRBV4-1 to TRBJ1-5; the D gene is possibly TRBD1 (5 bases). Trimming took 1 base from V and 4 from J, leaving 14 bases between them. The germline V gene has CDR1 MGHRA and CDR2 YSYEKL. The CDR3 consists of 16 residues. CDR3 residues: CASSQGLQGVNQPQHF. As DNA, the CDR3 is TGCGCCAGCAGCCAAGGGTTGCAGGGCGTTAATCAGCCCCAGCATTTT.

The CDR3 loop reads CASSRAGTGSNEQYF. The CDR3 DNA is TGTGCCAGCAGTCGTGCCGGGACAGGGTCGAACGAGCAGTACTTC. The chain carries TRBV28 and TRBJ2-7, with 9 bases identical to TRBD1. This CDR3 contains 15 residues. CDR1 is MDHEN and CDR2 is SYDVKM in the germline V gene. With 5 bases clipped from V and 5 bases from J, the junction kept 10 bases outside the gene matches.

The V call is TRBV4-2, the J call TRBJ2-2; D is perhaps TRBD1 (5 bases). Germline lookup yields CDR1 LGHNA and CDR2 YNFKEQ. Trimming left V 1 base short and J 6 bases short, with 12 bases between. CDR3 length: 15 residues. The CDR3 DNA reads TGTGCCAGCAGCCAAGGGCTGACAGACTCCGGGGAGCTGTTTTTT. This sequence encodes CASSQGLTDSGELFF.

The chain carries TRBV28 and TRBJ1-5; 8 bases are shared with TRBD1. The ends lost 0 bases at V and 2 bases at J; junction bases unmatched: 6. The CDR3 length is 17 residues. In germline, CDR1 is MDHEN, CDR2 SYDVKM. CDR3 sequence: CASSLWGGTGGNQPQHF. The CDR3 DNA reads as TGTGCCAGCAGTTTATGGGGGGGGACAGGAGGCAATCAGCCCCAGCATTTT.

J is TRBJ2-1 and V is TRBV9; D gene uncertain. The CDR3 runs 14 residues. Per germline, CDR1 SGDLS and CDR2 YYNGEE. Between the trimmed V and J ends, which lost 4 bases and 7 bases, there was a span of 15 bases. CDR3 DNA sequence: TGTGCCAGCAGCCTCGACATTCCCTGGAATGAGCAGTTCTTC. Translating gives CASSLDIPWNEQFF.

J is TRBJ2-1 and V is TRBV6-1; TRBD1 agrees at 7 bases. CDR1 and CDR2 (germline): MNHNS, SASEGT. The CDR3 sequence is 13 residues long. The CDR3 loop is CATRDSTYNEQFF. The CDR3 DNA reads TGTGCTACCCGGGACAGCACCTACAATGAGCAGTTCTTC.

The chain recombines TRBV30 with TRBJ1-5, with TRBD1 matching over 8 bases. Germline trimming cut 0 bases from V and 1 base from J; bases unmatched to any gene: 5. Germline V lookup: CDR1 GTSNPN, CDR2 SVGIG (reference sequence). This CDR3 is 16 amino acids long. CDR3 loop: CAWSVQGAGSNQPQHF. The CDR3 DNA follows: TGTGCCTGGAGTGTTCAGGGGGCTGGGAGCAATCAGCCCCAGCATTTT. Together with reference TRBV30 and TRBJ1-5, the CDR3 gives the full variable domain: SQTIHQWPATLVQPVGSPLSLECTVEGTSNPNLYWYRQAAGRGLQLLFYSVGIGQISSEVPQNLSASRPQDRQFILSSKKLLLSDSGFYLCAWSVQGAGSNQPQHFGDGTRLSIL.

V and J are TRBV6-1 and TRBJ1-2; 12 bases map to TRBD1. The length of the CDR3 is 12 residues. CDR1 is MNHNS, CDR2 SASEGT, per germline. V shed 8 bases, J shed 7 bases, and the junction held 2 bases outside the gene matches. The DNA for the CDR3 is TGTGCCAGCCGGGACAGGGGGCTTGGCTACACCTTC. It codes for CASRDRGLGYTF.